Given below is one T cell receptor (beta chain) in context. This PCR relied on a set of 60 Vbeta primers and 13 Jbeta primers. In the authors' methods: Later analysis identified around 85 million unique TCR beta chains, about 10 million shared. Generated by immunoSEQ multiplex PCR, the TCRdb table keeps only in-frame clones and is missing some. V and J calls and clone size are those listed in that table; D and trimming were worked out from the DNA. The table shows 180,000 or so clones, with about 77% occurring only once. The sample originates from a study of cytomegalovirus exposure and HLA in healthy donors. As for the study in general: Earlier, roughly 180 million T cells were analyzed, and approximately 110 million unique TCR beta sequences were found among them.

Deletions cut 10 bases from V and 10 bases from J, with 14 bases between. The CDR3 is made up of 11 amino acids. From germline, CDR1 is MGHRA and CDR2 YSYEKL. The material sequenced was PBMCs. This TCR derives from a woman between 25 and 40 years old in good health and CMV-seropositive. The chain links TRBV4-1 to TRBJ2-1; weak D call: TRBD2 (5 bases). CDR3 in DNA: TGCGCCACTCGAGAGGGTAGGGAGCAGTTCTTC. The encoded protein is CATREGREQFF.